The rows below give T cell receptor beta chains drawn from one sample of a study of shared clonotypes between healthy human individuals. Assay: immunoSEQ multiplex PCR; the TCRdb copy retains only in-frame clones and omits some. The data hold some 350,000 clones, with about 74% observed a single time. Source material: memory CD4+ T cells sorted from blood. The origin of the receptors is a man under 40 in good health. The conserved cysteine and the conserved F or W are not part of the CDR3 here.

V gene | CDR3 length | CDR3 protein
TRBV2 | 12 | ASSDSVTKNIQY
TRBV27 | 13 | ASSLTGGVNTEAF
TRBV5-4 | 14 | ASSLSVGVAQETQY
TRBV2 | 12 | ASSEGQANQPQH
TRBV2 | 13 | ASTRDLNDYNEQF
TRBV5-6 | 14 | ASRGRGRAVTDTQY
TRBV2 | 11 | ATERGRTDTQY
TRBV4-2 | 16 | ASSQGSRVSPGANVLT
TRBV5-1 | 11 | ASRGSSYNEQF
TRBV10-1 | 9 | ASRDKRQQY
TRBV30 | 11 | AWGRSRGYEQY
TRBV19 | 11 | ASTPDRDQPQH
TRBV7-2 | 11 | ASSSDLPGSEF
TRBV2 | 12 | ASMRSGALYEQY
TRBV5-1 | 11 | ASSLYENTEAF
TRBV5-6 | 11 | ASAGTGNGEQY